The 29 T cell receptor beta chains below all came from one sample that was sequenced in a study of blood T cell repertoires in COVID-19. TCRdb's table, derived via immunoSEQ multiplex PCR, lists solely in-frame clones and lacks some. The table has about 260,000 clones, approximately 90% seen once; the top ten hold 3.7%. The sample consisted of peripheral blood. The receptor source for this set is a woman aged 40 to 50 with acute or convalescent COVID-19.

The CDR3 DNA sequence: TGTGCCACCAGTGATACAGGTCAGGGAGGGGTCTACGAGCAGTACGTC. As protein: CATSDTGQGGVYEQYV. This sequence joins TRBV24-1 and TRBJ2-7; 7 positions match TRBD2. Germline values: CDR1 KGHDR, CDR2 SFDVKD. This CDR3 comprises 16 residues. Unmatched junction bases numbered 10, after V lost 3 bases and J lost 3 bases.

The rearrangement joins TRBV5-1 to TRBJ1-3, with no clear D. Looked up from germline, CDR1 is SGHRS and CDR2 is YFSETQ. The CDR3 is made up of 16 amino acids. V shed 3 bases and J shed 2 bases, with 15 bases lying between them. DNA for the CDR3: TGCGCCAGCAGCTACTTCTCGATAGAAGCTGGAAACACCATATATTTT. This translates into CASSYFSIEAGNTIYF.

V gene TRBV2 combines with J gene TRBJ2-1; D gene unclear. The CDR3 runs to 14 residues. V was shortened by 7 bases and J by 0 bases, with 10 bases between the two germline ends. Germline CDR1 and CDR2: SNHLY and FYNNEI. CDR3 loop: CASIRSSSYNEQFF. The CDR3 DNA reads TGTGCCAGCATTAGATCTAGCTCCTACAATGAGCAGTTCTTC.

This chain joins TRBV21-1 and TRBJ1-1; TRBD1 reflects the table's D call only, with no check against the DNA. TRBV21-1 is a documented pseudogene. This CDR3 region has 13 residues. The CDR3 sequence: CASSRTSGQEAFF. The CDR3 DNA reads as TGTGCCAGCAGCCGAACCTCTGGACAGGAAGCTTTCTTT.

As regards this clone: Germline is not matched at one junction end, which may reflect a read error. The gene calls are TRBV9 and TRBJ1-2; possible D gene TRBD1, 5 bases. Germline-derived CDR1 and CDR2 are SGDLS and YYNGEE. This CDR3 spans 11 amino acids. The CDR3 DNA follows: TGTGCCAGCAGCCGCCAGGGCCCTCTCTCCTTC. It yields the protein CASSRQGPLSF. The whole variable domain, remainder taken from reference TRBV9 and TRBJ1-2, is DSGVTQTPKHLITATGQRVTLRCSPRSGDLSVYWYQQSLDQGLQFLIQYYNGEERAKGNILERFSAQQFPDLHSELNLSSLELGDSALYFCASSRQGPLSFGSGTRLTVV.

This chain uses TRBV7-3 with TRBJ1-3, with D unclear. The CDR3 spans 15 residues. Trimming stripped 5 bases from V and 4 bases from J, with 15 bases between. Germline CDR1 SGHTA, CDR2 FQGTGA. The CDR3 region has the DNA TGTGCCAGCAGCCCCCAAGCTGGGCCGGGAAACACCATATATTTT. Residues: CASSPQAGPGNTIYF.

V gene TRBV4-1 combines with J gene TRBJ1-2; D remains ambiguous. The CDR3 extends over 11 amino acids. Per germline, CDR1 MGHRA and CDR2 YSYEKL. V lost 1 base and J 8 bases, leaving 5 bases between the germline ends. The CDR3 loop reads CASSQGRGYTF. The DNA for the CDR3 is TGCGCCAGCAGCCAAGGTCGGGGCTACACCTTC.

The V gene is TRBV19, the J gene TRBJ2-1; unclear D gene. Germline V lookup: CDR1 LNHDA, CDR2 SQIVND (reference sequence). This CDR3 is 13 amino acids long. V gave up 2 bases and J gave up 6 bases, with 8 bases separating them. The CDR3 coding sequence is TGTGCCAGTAGTATATATCCCCTCAATGAGCAGTTCTTC. This translates into CASSIYPLNEQFF.

This chain links TRBV25-1 with TRBJ2-5, with D possibly matching TRBD2 (6 bases). The CDR3 runs 13 residues. Germline lookup yields CDR1 MGHDK and CDR2 SYGVNS. V was clipped by 6 bases and J by 5 bases, with 13 bases between them. CDR3 in DNA: TGTGCCAGCAGAACAAGGGGAGGCGAGACCCAGTACTTC. Translated: CASRTRGGETQYF.

The chain combines TRBV7-3 with TRBJ1-1; D is unclear. CDR1 is SGHTA and CDR2 is FQGTGA in the germline V gene. V shed 4 bases and J shed 5 bases, with 8 bases lying between them. The length of the CDR3 is 12 residues. The CDR3 DNA is TGTGCCAGCAGCTCGTCGGGAACTGAAGCTTTCTTT. Translation: CASSSSGTEAFF.

At least ten counts were recorded for this clone. The rearrangement uses TRBV12-2 and TRBJ2-7; TRBD2, the D gene given by the table, was not confirmed from the DNA. TRBV12-2 is a known pseudogene. CDR3 length: 17 amino acids. CDR3 DNA: TGTGCAAGTCGCCCGAACCGGGGGGACCTTAGCTCCTACGAGCAGTACGTC. Protein product: CASRPNRGDLSSYEQYV.

The chain is built from TRBV6-5 and TRBJ1-6; 9 bases match TRBD1. Trimming took 5 bases from V and 9 from J; bases not matched to a gene: 8. CDR1 is MNHEY, CDR2 SVGAGI, per germline. The CDR3 loop spans 15 amino acids. The CDR3 sequence: CASSLRDRGFSPLHF. The DNA for the CDR3 is TGTGCCAGCAGTCTTCGTGACAGGGGGTTTTCACCCCTCCACTTT.

The CDR3 loop reads CASRRDSLSYGGYTF. DNA for the CDR3: TGTGCCAGCAGGCGGGACAGCTTATCCTATGGAGGGTACACCTTC. This chain joins TRBV6-5 and TRBJ1-2, with 7 bases that match TRBD1. CDR3 length: 15 amino acids. The germline V gene encodes CDR1 MNHEY and CDR2 SVGAGI. With 6 bases clipped from V and 11 bases from J, the junction kept 18 bases outside the gene matches.

The chain combines TRBV27 with TRBJ1-5; D is uncertain. The V gene lost 8 bases and the J gene lost 2 bases, with 13 bases spanning the gap. The CDR3 consists of 14 residues. Looked up from germline, CDR1 is MNHEY and CDR2 is SMNVEV (reference sequence). CDR3 nucleotide sequence: TGTGCCAGCTGGCAGGTCGGTGGCAATCAGCCCCAGCATTTT. Translated, it gives CASWQVGGNQPQHF.

The gene calls are TRBV9 and TRBJ2-2, with 9 bases aligning to TRBD1. This CDR3 comprises 16 residues. V gave up 3 bases and J gave up 3 bases; unmatched junction bases: 6. Germline CDR1 and CDR2: SGDLS and YYNGEE. The CDR3 loop is CASSDAGTGYTGELFF. The CDR3 DNA follows: TGTGCCAGCAGCGACGCGGGGACAGGGTACACCGGGGAGCTGTTTTTT.

The V call is TRBV2, the J call TRBJ1-3, with 7 bases that match TRBD1. The CDR3 has 17 amino acids. Germline-derived CDR1 and CDR2 are SNHLY and FYNNEI. Losses at the gene ends were 4 bases for V and 2 bases for J; bases not matched to a gene: 11. CDR3 sequence reads: CASSVSGQAWTGNTIYF. CDR3 nucleotide sequence: TGTGCCAGCAGTGTATCAGGACAGGCTTGGACTGGAAACACCATATATTTT.

The rearrangement links TRBV2 to TRBJ2-5, with 10 bases matching TRBD1. Trimming removed 5 bases from V and 14 bases from J; junction bases left unmatched: 5. The germline V gene encodes CDR1 SNHLY and CDR2 FYNNEI. The CDR3 runs to 11 residues. The CDR3 coding sequence is TGTGCCAGCAGTTACCGGACAGGGGGTTACTTC. It is translated as CASSYRTGGYF.

The chain joins TRBV18 to TRBJ1-2; no definite D call. V was trimmed by 3 bases and J by 7 bases, leaving 15 bases between them. Germline CDR1 is KGHSH and CDR2 is LQKENI. This CDR3 has 14 residues. Written as DNA, the CDR3 is TGTGCCAGCTCACCGACGGGAGGGCGTCGTGGCTACACCTTC. Translated: CASSPTGGRRGYTF.

This clone appeared once. The chain uses TRBV20-1 and TRBJ2-7; TRBD2 matches at 10 bases. V lost 3 bases and J lost 5; bases outside the gene matches: 7. Germline CDR1 and CDR2: DFQATT and SNEGSKA (reference sequence). The CDR3 has 14 residues. Written as DNA, the CDR3 is TGCAGTGCTAGTGGTAGCGGGGGGCTCGACGAGCAGTACGTC. It codes for CSASGSGGLDEQYV.

This rearrangement joins TRBV5-1 to TRBJ1-2; D is unclear. Between the trimmed V and J ends, which lost 3 bases and 7 bases, there was a span of 13 bases. The CDR3 contains 13 residues. CDR1 and CDR2 (germline): SGHRS, YFSETQ. The CDR3 loop reads CASSYGDRGGYTF. Here the CDR3 DNA reads TGCGCCAGCAGCTACGGGGATCGCGGTGGCTACACCTTC.

This chain joins TRBV6-1 and TRBJ2-3; TRBD1 aligns across 8 bases. The CDR3 spans 18 residues. The V gene's germline CDR1 is MNHNS and CDR2 SASEGT. V gave up 2 bases and J gave up 4 bases; unmatched junction bases: 14. The CDR3 DNA reads TGTGCCAGCAGTGAATGGGGACAGGTTGGAGGGGTGTCAGATACGCAGTATTTT. This sequence encodes CASSEWGQVGGVSDTQYF.

This rearrangement joins TRBV6-2 or TRBV6-3 to TRBJ2-2, with TRBD2 identical over 13 bases. This CDR3 has 18 amino acids. V was clipped by 5 bases and J by 0 bases; unmatched bases: 6. Germline CDR1 MNHEY, CDR2 SVGEGT. The CDR3 loop reads CASSGRTSGGANTGELFF. In DNA form, the CDR3 reads TGTGCCAGCAGTGGGAGGACTAGCGGGGGTGCGAACACCGGGGAGCTGTTTTTT.

This clone was recorded only once. CDR3 residues: CASSREPSRTGFRGYTF. In DNA, the CDR3 is TGCGCCAGCAGCCGAGAGCCGTCCCGGACAGGGTTTCGTGGCTACACCTTC. The J gene is TRBJ1-2, the V gene TRBV4-1; 8 bases align to TRBD1. V shed 4 bases, J shed 7 bases, and the junction held 17 bases outside the gene matches. CDR3 length: 17 residues. CDR1 and CDR2 from the germline V gene are MGHRA and YSYEKL.

The count of this clone is one. The chain links TRBV6-5 to TRBJ2-2; 7 bases map to TRBD1. Germline CDR1 reads MNHEY; CDR2 reads SVGAGI. The V gene end was trimmed by 7 bases and the J gene end by 1 base; junction bases not matched to a gene: 3. The CDR3 is 14 amino acids. The CDR3 is CASKRGRNTGELFF. The CDR3 nucleotides are TGTGCCAGCAAAAGGGGGCGGAACACCGGGGAGCTGTTTTTT.

The chain couples TRBV25-1 to TRBJ2-5; TRBD1 agrees at 9 bases. V shed 8 bases, J shed 4 bases, and the junction held 11 bases outside the gene matches. From germline, CDR1 is MGHDK and CDR2 SYGVNS. This CDR3 has 15 amino acids. The CDR3 here is CASSNTGTGLETQYF. The DNA of the CDR3 is TGTGCCAGCTCAAATACCGGGACAGGGCTAGAGACCCAGTACTTC.

On this clone: Other DNA variants within this sample encode the same CDR3. The chain is built from TRBV19 and TRBJ1-1; D gene ambiguous. The germline V gene encodes CDR1 LNHDA and CDR2 SQIVND (reference sequence). V was shortened by 3 bases and J by 0 bases, with 8 bases between the two germline ends. The CDR3 contains 14 residues. CDR3: CASSIGQLNTEAFF. Here the CDR3 DNA reads TGTGCCAGTAGTATTGGCCAGTTGAACACTGAAGCTTTCTTT.

The V and J genes are TRBV24-1 and TRBJ1-1; 8 nucleotides line up with TRBD1. Trimming removed 7 bases from V and 1 base from J; junction bases left unmatched: 7. CDR3 length: 15 amino acids. Germline V gene lookup returns CDR1 KGHDR and CDR2 SFDVKD. Written as DNA, the CDR3 is TGTGCCACCAGCGTGGGGGGGACAGGGAACACTGAAGCTTTCTTT. Translating gives CATSVGGTGNTEAFF.

This clone has just one count. This chain links TRBV7-9 with TRBJ2-7, with 12 nucleotides matching TRBD1. The CDR3 length is 16 residues. The germline gives CDR1 SEHNR, CDR2 FQNEAQ (reference sequence). Trimming at V came to 6 bases and at J to 3 bases, leaving 9 bases not matched to a gene. The CDR3 reads CASSSGTGGANYEQYV. CDR3 in DNA: TGTGCCAGCAGTTCGGGGACAGGGGGCGCCAACTACGAGCAGTACGTC.

This clone came up once. The rearrangement links TRBV4-1 to TRBJ2-2, with 8 bases fitting TRBD2. V trimming: 6 bases; J trimming: 5 bases; junction bases outside the gene matches: 11. The V gene's germline CDR1 is MGHRA and CDR2 YSYEKL. The CDR3 is made up of 16 amino acids. CDR3 region: CASRPSGGVRTGELFF. The CDR3 nucleotides read TGCGCCAGCAGACCCAGCGGGGGAGTTAGGACCGGGGAGCTGTTTTTT.